Presented here are 4 T cell receptor beta chains from one specimen sequenced in a study of long-term antiretroviral therapy in people with HIV (dated by TCRdb to about 2022). Sequencing of the TRB variable region was done with the immunoSEQ hsTCRB v3.0 assay at survey level resolution. TCRdb's version of the immuneACCESS table is confined to in-frame rearrangements and falls short of the full clone set. An unresolved V gene accounts for under half of the shortfall where checked; the remainder is of unknown origin. A total of over 10,000 clones appear in this sample, about 88% of them only once. Together, the top ten hold 20% to 25% of the sample. Sequencing was performed on unsorted PBMCs, taken 2.1 years after starting antiretroviral therapy. These receptors originate from a woman aged 40 to 50 with HIV.

Within the sample, this clone is medium-sized. V gene TRBV10-3 combines with J gene TRBJ1-2, with 7 bases aligning to TRBD1. The CDR3 is 14 amino acids. V lost 2 bases to trimming and J lost 3 bases; unmatched junction nucleotides: 3. Germline V gene sequence: CDR1 ENHRY, CDR2 SYGVKD. The CDR3 spells CAISERTGDYGYTF. In DNA, the CDR3 is TGTGCCATCAGTGAGAGAACAGGGGACTATGGCTACACCTTC.

V is TRBV21-1 and J is TRBJ2-7; the table calls TRBD1, which could not be checked here. TRBV21-1 represents a pseudogene. The CDR3 has 10 residues. CDR3 coding DNA: TGTGCCAGCAGCAAGGGACAGGGGTACTTC. Protein: CASSKGQGYF.

There are a few counts of this clone. The rearrangement joins TRBV5-1 to TRBJ1-1; unclear D gene. This CDR3 is built from 14 residues. The germline gives CDR1 SGHRS, CDR2 YFSETQ. V shed 0 bases and J shed 0 bases, with 6 bases lying between them. The CDR3 loop reads CASSLAGMNTEAFF. CDR3 in DNA: TGCGCCAGCAGCTTGGCAGGTATGAACACTGAAGCTTTCTTT.

The rearrangement joins TRBV29-1 to TRBJ1-3; 9 bases are a match to TRBD1. V trimming: 7 bases; J trimming: 3 bases; junction bases outside the gene matches: 7. The CDR3 is made up of 14 amino acids. Germline assignment: CDR1 SQVTM and CDR2 ANQGSEA. CDR3 sequence: CSEKQGAGGNTIYF. The CDR3 DNA follows: TGCAGCGAGAAACAGGGGGCTGGTGGAAACACCATATATTTT.